This entry concerns a single T cell receptor beta chain. The antigen remains undetermined. Preparing the TCRbeta library involved the use of unique molecular identifiers. In TCRdb, the PCR reads were re-called with MiXCR into one record per CDR3 protein. Of approximately 270,000 distinct CDR3 sequences in the sample, about 24% were seen once. The source of the sample is a study of T-cell reconstitution after alpha-beta-depleted transplantation in children. Study results and caveats: Several hundred expanded graft clones reportedly supplied alpha-beta T cells about two months after transplant.

The receptor was derived from a female patient aged 2-10 years who had a stem cell transplant for congenital amegakaryocytic thrombocytopenia, so the T cells may come from the graft donor. Specimen: PBMCs, mostly from graft donor cells, collected 360 days after TCRalphabeta/CD19-depleted stem cell transplant.

This CDR3 reads CASSPGGAYEQYF. The CDR3 DNA reads TGTGCCAGCTCTCCGGGAGGGGCCTACGAGCAGTACTTC. V and J are TRBV12-3 or TRBV12-4 and TRBJ2-7, with 8 bases that match TRBD2. After removal of 8 bases from V and 2 bases from J, the junction contained 5 bases not matched to a gene. The CDR3 contains 13 residues.